This T cell receptor beta chain was recovered during a study of blood T cell repertoires in COVID-19. Background on the study: Material from acute and convalescent COVID-19 was sourced from the United States, Italy and Spain. T cells, B-cell-depleted T cells, or PBMCs provided the cDNA or gDNA that served as material.

Cohort placement rested on clinical history that participants reported themselves. The V end was cut by 0 bases, the J end by 7 bases, with 16 bases between. There are 15 residues in the CDR3. Germline lookup yields CDR1 GTSNPN and CDR2 SVGIG (reference sequence). Sequenced by immunoSEQ multiplex PCR; TCRdb stores in-frame clones only, minus some. The repertoire holds 200,000 to 250,000 clones, with approximately 85% as singletons. V gene TRBV30 combines with J gene TRBJ1-5; possibly TRBD1 for D (5 bases). This sequence was found in a woman aged 45-60 years with acute COVID-19. The sequencing input was PBMCs or T cells enriched from blood (not recorded which). The CDR3 nucleotides are TGTGCCTGGAGTGTATGGGGAGGGGCCGGACAGCCCCAGCATTTT. Translated: CAWSVWGGAGQPQHF.